This TCR beta chain is drawn from a study of blood T cell repertoires in COVID-19. Study context: Whether acute or convalescent, the COVID-19 samples came from the United States, Italy and Spain. Sources were T cells, B-cell-depleted T cells, or PBMCs; the material itself was cDNA or gDNA.

Authors' methods: The authors estimated nucleated cell counts from reference gene primer amplification. Data came from immunoSEQ multiplex PCR; TCRdb stores just in-frame clones and leaves some out. V, J and clone size reflect that table, while D and trimming were determined from the DNA. The table shows approximately 94,000 clones, with about 83% occurring only once. The CDR3 extends over 12 amino acids. Germline V lookup: CDR1 MNHEY, CDR2 SVGAGI. The ends lost 8 bases at V and 2 bases at J; junction bases unmatched: 2. With respect to this clone: The sample holds other DNA sequences that translate to the same CDR3.

The rearrangement joins TRBV6-5 to TRBJ1-1; 7 bases line up with TRBD1. The TCR was taken from a human donor in a cohort sampled during active COVID-19. The material sequenced was peripheral blood. DNA of the CDR3: TGTGCCAGCTGGGACAGAAACACTGAAGCTTTCTTT. Residues: CASWDRNTEAFF.